This TCR beta chain emerged from a study of Graves' ophthalmopathy and Graves' hyperthyroidism. The authors used Ficoll-Paque density gradient centrifugation to separate PBMCs. The input was 10 ml of fresh peripheral blood. The germline gives CDR1 MNHEY, CDR2 SVGAGI. The CDR3 contains 15 residues. With V trimmed by 2 bases and J by 1 base, 5 bases remained unmatched. This clonotype showed up many times. RNA transcripts were the template, and TCR beta CDR3 regions were amplified from them. First-round RT-PCR relied on HTBI primers, and a second-round multiplex PCR came next. TCRdb reanalysed the multiplex PCR reads using MiXCR and keeps one entry per CDR3 protein. The profile shows some 360,000 distinct CDR3 sequences, about 18% of them singletons.

Sequenced material: peripheral blood. The TCR was taken from an adult woman with stable Graves' hyperthyroidism. This chain connects TRBV6-5 to TRBJ2-7, with 7 bases lining up with TRBD1. CDR3 loop: CASSYDRVGSYEQYF. The CDR3 bases are TGTGCCAGCAGTTACGACAGGGTTGGATCCTACGAGCAGTACTTC.